A selection of T cell receptor beta chains follows, all from one sample in a study of blood T cell repertoires in COVID-19. TCRdb's copy holds only in-frame clones and misses some; the assay was immunoSEQ multiplex PCR. The data show fewer than 95,000 clones, about 89% seen once. What was sequenced was peripheral blood. Receptors originate from a man aged 50 to 59 with acute or convalescent COVID-19. The CDR3 runs from the conserved cysteine through the conserved F or W. The order of the fields is V gene, CDR3 length, D gene, clone size, J gene, CDR3 protein, CDR3 DNA. The D gene is left open where the match is weak. Clone size is given for some rows only: seen once, a few or many times, or a class if the clone is expanded.

v_call: TRBV19
cdr3_length: 15
d_call: -
clone_size: -
j_call: TRBJ1-5
cdr3_aa: CASRDITQIRQPQHF
cdr3_nt: TGTGCCAGCCGGGACATCACCCAGATCCGTCAGCCCCAGCATTTT

v_call: TRBV28
cdr3_length: 13
d_call: -
clone_size: -
j_call: TRBJ1-2
cdr3_aa: CASSLFRAQGYTF
cdr3_nt: TGTGCCAGCAGTTTGTTCAGGGCTCAGGGCTACACCTTC

v_call: TRBV2
cdr3_length: 17
d_call: TRBD1
clone_size: -
j_call: TRBJ1-5
cdr3_aa: CASHDRGRWGSNQPQHF
cdr3_nt: TGTGCCAGCCACGACAGGGGGCGATGGGGTAGCAATCAGCCCCAGCATTTT

v_call: TRBV4-1
cdr3_length: 15
d_call: -
clone_size: few
j_call: TRBJ1-2
cdr3_aa: CASSQLVGANYGYTF
cdr3_nt: TGCGCCAGCAGCCAATTGGTGGGAGCTAACTATGGCTACACCTTC

v_call: TRBV18
cdr3_length: 15
d_call: TRBD1
clone_size: -
j_call: TRBJ2-2
cdr3_aa: CASSPAGGAIGELFF
cdr3_nt: TGTGCCAGCTCACCAGCAGGGGGCGCGATCGGGGAGCTGTTTTTT

v_call: TRBV4-1
cdr3_length: 16
d_call: TRBD1
clone_size: -
j_call: TRBJ1-6
cdr3_aa: CASSPMDRANNSPLHF
cdr3_nt: TGCGCCAGCAGCCCTATGGACAGGGCGAATAATTCACCCCTCCACTTT

v_call: TRBV2
cdr3_length: 13
d_call: TRBD1
clone_size: -
j_call: TRBJ1-2
cdr3_aa: CASSIGTDYGYTF
cdr3_nt: TGTGCCAGCAGTATCGGGACAGATTATGGCTACACCTTC

v_call: TRBV5-8
cdr3_length: 14
d_call: -
clone_size: -
j_call: TRBJ1-2
cdr3_aa: CASSLVDRDYGYTF
cdr3_nt: TGTGCCAGCAGCTTGGTTGACAGAGACTATGGCTACACCTTC

v_call: TRBV29-1
cdr3_length: 11
d_call: -
clone_size: -
j_call: TRBJ2-3
cdr3_aa: CSATVADTQYF
cdr3_nt: TGCAGCGCCACGGTGGCAGATACGCAGTATTTT

v_call: TRBV28
cdr3_length: 15
d_call: -
clone_size: -
j_call: TRBJ1-2
cdr3_aa: CATVWNRRVAYGYTF
cdr3_nt: TGTGCCACCGTATGGAATAGGAGAGTTGCCTATGGCTACACCTTC

v_call: TRBV5-1
cdr3_length: 13
d_call: -
clone_size: -
j_call: TRBJ2-7
cdr3_aa: CASLPGLGNEQYF
cdr3_nt: TGCGCCAGCCTCCCGGGACTGGGCAACGAGCAGTACTTC

v_call: TRBV6-5
cdr3_length: 14
d_call: -
clone_size: -
j_call: TRBJ1-1
cdr3_aa: CASALGGPNTEAFF
cdr3_nt: TGTGCCAGCGCCCTAGGGGGACCGAACACTGAAGCTTTCTTT

v_call: TRBV5-8
cdr3_length: 14
d_call: -
clone_size: -
j_call: TRBJ1-2
cdr3_aa: CASRPTTGWSGYTF
cdr3_nt: TGTGCCAGCAGACCGACAACAGGGTGGAGTGGCTACACCTTC

v_call: TRBV6-1
cdr3_length: 17
d_call: -
clone_size: -
j_call: TRBJ1-5
cdr3_aa: CASSESAAAGVYQPQHF
cdr3_nt: TGTGCCAGCAGTGAATCTGCCGCAGCGGGGGTATATCAGCCCCAGCATTTT

v_call: TRBV19
cdr3_length: 14
d_call: -
clone_size: -
j_call: TRBJ1-2
cdr3_aa: CASSIEARGYGYTF
cdr3_nt: TGTGCCAGTAGTATAGAGGCACGGGGATATGGCTACACCTTC

v_call: TRBV18
cdr3_length: 13
d_call: -
clone_size: -
j_call: TRBJ1-2
cdr3_aa: CASSPREGYGYTF
cdr3_nt: TGTGCCAGCTCGCCCCGGGAGGGATATGGCTACACCTTC

v_call: TRBV5-4
cdr3_length: 15
d_call: -
clone_size: few
j_call: TRBJ1-1
cdr3_aa: CASSLAAVAGVEAFF
cdr3_nt: TGTGCCAGCAGCTTGGCCGCGGTAGCCGGCGTTGAAGCTTTCTTT

v_call: TRBV18
cdr3_length: 14
d_call: TRBD2
clone_size: -
j_call: TRBJ2-1
cdr3_aa: CASSNTPRGGEQFF
cdr3_nt: TGTGCCAGCTCAAATACCCCCCGGGGGGGCGAGCAGTTCTTC

v_call: TRBV7-3
cdr3_length: 14
d_call: -
clone_size: -
j_call: TRBJ1-1
cdr3_aa: CASSRDGRNTEAFF
cdr3_nt: TGTGCCAGCAGCAGGGACGGGAGGAACACTGAAGCTTTCTTT

v_call: TRBV9
cdr3_length: 16
d_call: -
clone_size: -
j_call: TRBJ1-1
cdr3_aa: CASSGQQGEWDTEAFF
cdr3_nt: TGTGCCAGCAGCGGACAGCAGGGCGAGTGGGACACTGAAGCTTTCTTT

v_call: TRBV5-5
cdr3_length: 14
d_call: -
clone_size: once
j_call: TRBJ1-1
cdr3_aa: CASSSGLMNTEAFF
cdr3_nt: TGTGCCAGCAGCTCGGGACTTATGAACACTGAAGCTTTCTTT

v_call: TRBV5-1
cdr3_length: 14
d_call: TRBD1
clone_size: -
j_call: TRBJ1-1
cdr3_aa: CASSWTGGDTEAFF
cdr3_nt: TGCGCCAGCAGCTGGACAGGGGGCGACACTGAAGCTTTCTTT

v_call: TRBV6-5
cdr3_length: 15
d_call: -
clone_size: once
j_call: TRBJ1-1
cdr3_aa: CASSYVTGTNTEAFF
cdr3_nt: TGTGCCAGCAGTTACGTTACGGGAACGAACACTGAAGCTTTCTTT

v_call: TRBV5-1
cdr3_length: 16
d_call: -
clone_size: -
j_call: TRBJ2-4
cdr3_aa: CASRPTVDLAKNIQYF
cdr3_nt: TGCGCCAGCAGACCTACAGTCGACCTAGCCAAAAACATTCAGTACTTC

v_call: TRBV19
cdr3_length: 17
d_call: TRBD2
clone_size: -
j_call: TRBJ2-3
cdr3_aa: CASSMVLAGMVTDTQYF
cdr3_nt: TGTGCCAGTAGTATGGTCCTAGCGGGGATGGTCACAGATACGCAGTATTTT

v_call: TRBV5-1
cdr3_length: 13
d_call: -
clone_size: once
j_call: TRBJ1-2
cdr3_aa: CASSARENYGYTF
cdr3_nt: TGCGCCAGCAGCGCCAGGGAAAACTATGGCTACACCTTC

v_call: TRBV5-4
cdr3_length: 15
d_call: -
clone_size: -
j_call: TRBJ2-1
cdr3_aa: CASSLGSPGDNEQFF
cdr3_nt: TGTGCCAGCAGCCTCGGGTCCCCGGGAGATAATGAGCAGTTCTTC

v_call: TRBV7-2
cdr3_length: 16
d_call: TRBD1
clone_size: -
j_call: TRBJ1-3
cdr3_aa: CASSSGQGASGNTIYF
cdr3_nt: TGTGCCAGCAGCTCCGGACAGGGGGCTTCAGGAAACACCATATATTTT

v_call: TRBV19
cdr3_length: 14
d_call: TRBD1
clone_size: -
j_call: TRBJ1-3
cdr3_aa: CATRRRGQGSTIYF
cdr3_nt: TGTGCCACGAGAAGGCGGGGACAGGGATCCACCATATATTTT

v_call: TRBV28
cdr3_length: 12
d_call: -
clone_size: -
j_call: TRBJ1-1
cdr3_aa: CASSPSTGDAFF
cdr3_nt: TGTGCCAGCAGTCCCTCGACAGGTGATGCTTTCTTT

v_call: TRBV5-5
cdr3_length: 17
d_call: TRBD2
clone_size: -
j_call: TRBJ2-3
cdr3_aa: CASSLVVSGGTGDTQYF
cdr3_nt: TGTGCCAGCAGCTTGGTAGTTAGCGGGGGGACTGGAGATACGCAGTATTTT

v_call: TRBV7-3
cdr3_length: 15
d_call: -
clone_size: -
j_call: TRBJ1-3
cdr3_aa: CASSLNGFSGNTIYF
cdr3_nt: TGTGCCAGCAGCCTGAACGGGTTCTCTGGAAACACCATATATTTT

v_call: TRBV2
cdr3_length: 12
d_call: -
clone_size: -
j_call: TRBJ1-1
cdr3_aa: CASSYSNTEAFF
cdr3_nt: TGTGCCAGCAGTTACAGTAACACTGAAGCTTTCTTT

v_call: TRBV2
cdr3_length: 13
d_call: -
clone_size: -
j_call: TRBJ2-2
cdr3_aa: CASSVLDTGELFF
cdr3_nt: TGTGCCAGCAGTGTTCTTGACACCGGGGAGCTGTTTTTT

v_call: TRBV29-1
cdr3_length: 10
d_call: -
clone_size: once
j_call: TRBJ1-1
cdr3_aa: CSVSNTEAFF
cdr3_nt: TGCAGCGTGTCTAACACTGAAGCTTTCTTT

v_call: TRBV7-2
cdr3_length: 16
d_call: -
clone_size: -
j_call: TRBJ1-2
cdr3_aa: CASSSEPYGGLYGYTF
cdr3_nt: TGTGCCAGCAGCTCCGAACCTTATGGGGGACTCTATGGCTACACCTTC

v_call: TRBV9
cdr3_length: 15
d_call: TRBD1
clone_size: -
j_call: TRBJ1-6
cdr3_aa: CASSRTGLHNSPLHF
cdr3_nt: TGTGCCAGCAGCCGGACAGGTCTACATAATTCACCCCTCCACTTT

v_call: TRBV7-6
cdr3_length: 11
d_call: -
clone_size: -
j_call: TRBJ2-5
cdr3_aa: CASSSQETQYF
cdr3_nt: TGTGCCAGCAGCTCACAAGAGACCCAGTACTTC

v_call: TRBV9
cdr3_length: 16
d_call: -
clone_size: few
j_call: TRBJ1-6
cdr3_aa: CASSVGGLVGGSPLHF
cdr3_nt: TGTGCCAGCAGCGTAGGGGGGCTGGTAGGAGGTTCACCCCTCCACTTT

v_call: TRBV18
cdr3_length: 15
d_call: TRBD1
clone_size: -
j_call: TRBJ1-4
cdr3_aa: CASSPRDSSNEKLFF
cdr3_nt: TGTGCCAGCTCACCACGGGACAGCTCTAATGAAAAACTGTTTTTT

v_call: TRBV19
cdr3_length: 18
d_call: TRBD2
clone_size: -
j_call: TRBJ2-1
cdr3_aa: CASSHQKSSGGATNEQFF
cdr3_nt: TGTGCCAGTAGCCACCAAAAATCGAGCGGGGGGGCTACCAATGAGCAGTTCTTC

v_call: TRBV30
cdr3_length: 17
d_call: TRBD2
clone_size: -
j_call: TRBJ2-1
cdr3_aa: CAWRASGGATRLNEQFF
cdr3_nt: TGTGCCTGGAGGGCTAGCGGGGGGGCAACTCGGTTGAATGAGCAGTTCTTC